This TCR beta chain was profiled in a study of blood T cell repertoires in COVID-19. About the research overall: Material from acute and convalescent COVID-19 was sourced from the United States, Italy and Spain.

The V and J ends lost 7 bases and 3 bases, in that order; junction bases with no gene match: 10. This CDR3 spans 14 amino acids. Germline loops: CDR1 SGHRS, CDR2 YFSETQ. Clones were sequenced by immunoSEQ multiplex PCR, and TCRdb holds only the in-frame ones, with some missing. The table has roughly 40,000 clones, roughly 92% seen once; the top ten hold under 0.4%. The rearrangement joins TRBV5-1 to TRBJ2-7, with 7 positions matching TRBD1. The sequence derives from a man between 45 and 60 years old with COVID-19, enrolled during active disease. The sample was peripheral blood. CDR3 nucleotides: TGCGCCAGCGCGCTCGACAGGGCCCTCTACGAGCAGTACTTC. Protein sequence: CASALDRALYEQYF.